These T cell receptor beta chains were read from a single sample in a study of T-cell reconstitution after alpha-beta-depleted transplantation in children. TCRdb re-called the PCR reads through MiXCR, storing one row per CDR3 protein. The sample holds about 600,000 distinct CDR3 sequences, under 12% seen once. Sequencing was performed on PBMCs from the stem cell graft donor, taken from the stem cell graft. The origin of the receptors is a human donor who donated a stem cell graft to a child with acute myeloid leukemia. Both conserved end residues are part of each CDR3. The order of the fields is D gene, CDR3 length, clone size, V gene, J gene, CDR3 protein, CDR3 DNA. D genes are given only for firm matches. The listing skips clone size in some rows; elsewhere it reads once, few, many or a size class.

D: -
length: 18
size: many
V: TRBV15
J: TRBJ1-1
CDR3: CATSRETELGRLNTEAFF
DNA: TGTGCCACCAGCAGAGAAACGGAGTTGGGACGGCTGAACACTGAAGCTTTCTTT

D: TRBD1
length: 18
size: -
V: TRBV5-1
J: TRBJ1-6
CDR3: CASRPTGGDGAYNSPLHF
DNA: TGCGCCAGCAGGCCGACAGGGGGTGATGGCGCCTATAATTCACCCCTCCACTTT

D: -
length: 15
size: many
V: TRBV20-1
J: TRBJ2-2
CDR3: CSASYATDGTGELFF
DNA: TGCAGTGCTAGTTACGCTACGGACGGCACCGGGGAGCTGTTTTTT

D: -
length: 14
size: -
V: TRBV4-1
J: TRBJ2-7
CDR3: CASGPDRLRNEQYF
DNA: TGCGCCAGCGGTCCCGACCGCTTAAGAAACGAGCAGTACTTC

D: -
length: 15
size: -
V: TRBV5-1
J: TRBJ2-1
CDR3: CASSSTGSPYNEQFF
DNA: TGCGCCAGCAGCTCGACCGGATCCCCCTACAATGAGCAGTTCTTC

D: -
length: 15
size: many
V: TRBV12-3/TRBV12-4
J: TRBJ2-5
CDR3: CASSLGGGNQETQYF
DNA: TGTGCCAGCAGTCTTGGAGGGGGAAACCAAGAGACCCAGTACTTC

D: -
length: 13
size: -
V: TRBV7-9
J: TRBJ2-7
CDR3: CASSRGGLGEQYF
DNA: TGTGCCAGCAGCCGCGGGGGCCTGGGGGAGCAGTACTTC

D: -
length: 14
size: -
V: TRBV30
J: TRBJ2-7
CDR3: CAWSATVGAYEQYF
DNA: TGTGCCTGGAGTGCGACAGTCGGGGCCTACGAGCAGTACTTC

D: -
length: 13
size: many
V: TRBV9
J: TRBJ1-1
CDR3: CASSVRVFTEAFF
DNA: TGTGCCAGCAGCGTGAGGGTGTTTACTGAAGCTTTCTTT

D: -
length: 13
size: few
V: TRBV10-3
J: TRBJ2-1
CDR3: CAIGGRVVNEQFF
DNA: TGTGCCATCGGGGGCAGGGTGGTCAATGAGCAGTTCTTC

D: -
length: 14
size: few
V: TRBV4-3
J: TRBJ2-3
CDR3: CASSQSLNRDTQYF
DNA: TGCGCCAGCAGCCAATCCCTAAACAGAGATACGCAGTATTTT

D: TRBD2
length: 16
size: few
V: TRBV5-1
J: TRBJ2-2
CDR3: CASSWLAGPNTGELFF
DNA: TGCGCCAGCAGCTGGCTAGCGGGTCCCAACACCGGGGAGCTGTTTTTT

D: -
length: 16
size: many
V: TRBV19
J: TRBJ1-5
CDR3: CASSTPGVSGNQPQHF
DNA: TGTGCCAGTAGTACCCCAGGGGTAAGCGGCAATCAGCCCCAGCATTTT

D: -
length: 16
size: few
V: TRBV19
J: TRBJ1-1
CDR3: CATSTPARGMNTEAFF
DNA: TGTGCCACCAGTACCCCGGCCCGGGGCATGAACACTGAAGCTTTCTTT

D: TRBD1
length: 15
size: -
V: TRBV6-1
J: TRBJ1-5
CDR3: CATRGVSRSNQPQHF
DNA: TGTGCCACCAGGGGGGTCTCTCGGAGCAATCAGCCCCAGCATTTT

D: TRBD2
length: 14
size: few
V: TRBV20-1
J: TRBJ2-1
CDR3: CSARDYKGGTEQFF
DNA: TGCAGTGCTAGAGATTATAAGGGAGGGACTGAGCAGTTCTTC

D: TRBD2
length: 17
size: many
V: TRBV20-1
J: TRBJ2-1
CDR3: CSARVSGRVPRLGEQFF
DNA: TGCAGTGCTAGGGTTAGCGGGAGGGTGCCCCGCCTGGGTGAGCAGTTCTTC

D: TRBD1
length: 19
size: -
V: TRBV2
J: TRBJ2-2
CDR3: CTSCFDIRDRALGTGELFF
DNA: TGTACCAGCTGTTTCGATATCCGGGACAGGGCGCTGGGCACCGGGGAGCTGTTTTTT

D: -
length: 12
size: many
V: TRBV2
J: TRBJ1-1
CDR3: CASSDNGGKAFF
DNA: TGTGCCAGCAGTGACAATGGGGGGAAAGCTTTCTTT

D: TRBD2
length: 14
size: many
V: TRBV18
J: TRBJ2-1
CDR3: CASSWASGLDEQFF
DNA: TGTGCCAGCTCATGGGCTAGCGGGTTGGATGAGCAGTTCTTC

D: -
length: 12
size: few
V: TRBV20-1
J: TRBJ2-7
CDR3: CSAPGPGDEQYF
DNA: TGCAGTGCTCCAGGGCCCGGTGACGAGCAGTACTTC

D: -
length: 16
size: few
V: TRBV3-1
J: TRBJ1-6
CDR3: CASSQDHRYYNSPLHF
DNA: TGTGCCAGCAGCCAAGACCACCGATACTATAATTCACCCCTCCACTTT

D: -
length: 13
size: -
V: TRBV19
J: TRBJ2-4
CDR3: CASRRIGSNIQYF
DNA: TGTGCCAGTAGAAGAATAGGGTCTAACATTCAGTACTTC

D: TRBD2
length: 13
size: -
V: TRBV12-3/TRBV12-4
J: TRBJ2-7
CDR3: CASREAGSYEQYF
DNA: TGTGCCAGCAGAGAAGCGGGATCATACGAGCAGTACTTC

D: -
length: 16
size: -
V: TRBV24-1
J: TRBJ2-5
CDR3: CATSDSRRRLLETQYF
DNA: TGTGCCACCAGTGACTCCCGGAGGCGGCTCTTGGAGACCCAGTACTTC

D: -
length: 17
size: few
V: TRBV7-6
J: TRBJ2-2
CDR3: CASSLVVAANLTGELFF
DNA: TGTGCCAGCAGCTTAGTGGTAGCGGCAAATCTCACCGGGGAGCTGTTTTTT

D: -
length: 15
size: few
V: TRBV30
J: TRBJ1-1
CDR3: CAVYPWRGRNTEAFF
DNA: TGTGCCGTCTACCCCTGGAGGGGGAGGAACACTGAAGCTTTCTTT

D: -
length: 16
size: -
V: TRBV12-3/TRBV12-4
J: TRBJ2-1
CDR3: CASSLTFRVPYNEQFF
DNA: TGTGCCAGCAGTCTGACTTTCCGGGTTCCTTACAATGAGCAGTTCTTC

D: TRBD2
length: 16
size: few
V: TRBV24-1
J: TRBJ2-4
CDR3: CATSDFGEGAKNIQYF
DNA: TGTGCCACCAGTGATTTCGGGGAGGGAGCCAAAAACATTCAGTACTTC

D: -
length: 9
size: many
V: TRBV20-1
J: TRBJ2-3
CDR3: CSASNTQYF
DNA: TGCAGTGCGTCGAATACGCAGTATTTT

D: -
length: 16
size: many
V: TRBV29-1
J: TRBJ1-5
CDR3: CSVVGGGGSGNQPQHF
DNA: TGCAGCGTTGTGGGAGGGGGGGGTTCGGGCAATCAGCCCCAGCATTTT

D: -
length: 17
size: -
V: TRBV28
J: TRBJ1-5
CDR3: CASTDSTGIYSNQPQHF
DNA: TGTGCCAGCACCGACTCTACAGGGATCTATAGCAATCAGCCCCAGCATTTT

D: TRBD1
length: 13
size: medium-sized
V: TRBV5-1
J: TRBJ1-1
CDR3: CASSWTGDTEAFF
DNA: TGCGCCAGCAGCTGGACAGGCGACACTGAAGCTTTCTTT

D: TRBD1
length: 15
size: few
V: TRBV9
J: TRBJ1-6
CDR3: CASSGTGTGESPLHF
DNA: TGTGCCAGCAGCGGCACCGGGACAGGGGAATCACCCCTCCACTTT

D: TRBD1
length: 14
size: -
V: TRBV30
J: TRBJ1-1
CDR3: CAWGSNRGQTEAFF
DNA: TGTGCCTGGGGGAGCAACAGGGGGCAAACTGAAGCTTTCTTT

D: TRBD2
length: 14
size: many
V: TRBV29-1
J: TRBJ2-1
CDR3: CSGGAREGPHEQFF
DNA: TGCAGCGGCGGGGCGCGGGAGGGCCCCCATGAGCAGTTCTTC

D: -
length: 13
size: -
V: TRBV27
J: TRBJ2-3
CDR3: CASSPMEVDTQYF
DNA: TGTGCCAGCAGTCCTATGGAGGTCGATACGCAGTATTTT

D: TRBD1
length: 15
size: few
V: TRBV7-2
J: TRBJ2-5
CDR3: CASSGPGQGTETQYF
DNA: TGTGCCAGCAGCGGACCGGGACAGGGGACGGAGACCCAGTACTTC

D: -
length: 12
size: -
V: TRBV29-1
J: TRBJ1-3
CDR3: CSARGSGNTIYF
DNA: TGCAGCGCCAGGGGATCTGGAAACACCATATATTTT

D: -
length: 14
size: many
V: TRBV5-1
J: TRBJ2-5
CDR3: CASSLGRGGETQYF
DNA: TGCGCCAGCAGCTTGGGGAGAGGAGGAGAGACCCAGTACTTC